One sample yielded the 15 T cell receptor beta chains listed below, sequenced in a study of Tregs in tolerant kidney transplant recipients (dated by TCRdb to the late 2010s). The antigens of these receptors remain unknown. Libraries were constructed by the immunoSEQ multiplex PCR assay. The source is immuneACCESS, and TCRdb retained only in-frame sequences with V and J called. Part of the clones is not carried over; for the studies checked, unresolved V genes explain less than half of this, and the remainder is unexplained. This sample comprises 500 or so clones, around 40% of them detected only once. 63% of the sample is in the top ten clones. The time point label for this specimen denotes: blood sample drawn before combined kidney and bone marrow transplant. Sequencing used Tregs from blood cultured with allogeneic cells, obtained before the transplant. The receptors originated from a human patient who received a combined kidney and bone marrow transplant.

Relative to its sample, this clone is medium-sized. The CDR3 loop reads CASSPSVGYTF. The CDR3 region has the DNA TGTGCCAGCAGTCCCAGTGTTGGCTACACCTTC. J is TRBJ1-2 and V is TRBV28; D call uncertain. Germline V gene lookup returns CDR1 MDHEN and CDR2 SYDVKM. The CDR3 runs to 11 residues. Trimming pared 5 bases from V and 7 bases from J, leaving 8 bases between.

This clone was counted a single time. The V call is TRBV7-2, the J call TRBJ1-2, with TRBD1 as a possible D gene (5 bases). Germline CDR1 reads SGHTA; CDR2 reads FQGNSA. The CDR3 consists of 15 residues. The V and J ends lost 5 bases and 0 bases respectively, with 13 bases between them. In nucleotides, the CDR3 is TGTGCCAGCAGCCCCCCGGGGGGACCTAACTATGGCTACACCTTC. This translates into CASSPPGGPNYGYTF.

This chain uses TRBV9 with TRBJ2-7; 9 bases fit TRBD2. The CDR3 loop spans 14 amino acids. CDR1 and CDR2 from the germline V gene are SGDLS and YYNGEE. The V and J ends lost 3 bases and 5 bases, in that order; junction bases with no gene match: 6. The CDR3 DNA reads as TGTGCCAGCAGCGGTAGCGGGAGCAGCGACGAGCAGTACTTC. Its protein is CASSGSGSSDEQYF.

This chain connects TRBV28 to TRBJ2-6; D gene uncertain. Germline V lookup: CDR1 MDHEN, CDR2 SYDVKM. There are 18 residues in the CDR3. Trimming shortened V by 5 bases and J by 2 bases, and 19 bases separated the two germline ends. The CDR3 sequence: CASSPTWGWTPGANVLTF. The CDR3 region has the DNA TGTGCCAGCAGTCCGACATGGGGATGGACCCCTGGGGCCAACGTCCTGACTTTC.

The V call is TRBV7-9, the J call TRBJ1-1; D gene uncertain. Germline-derived CDR1 and CDR2 are SEHNR and FQNEAQ (reference sequence). CDR3 size: 13 residues. The V end lost 4 bases, the J end lost 0 bases, and 6 bases lay between the germline ends. Here the CDR3 DNA reads TGTGCCAGCAGCTCGACCGTGAACACTGAAGCTTTCTTT. Its translation: CASSSTVNTEAFF.

The chain recombines TRBV10-1 with TRBJ1-3; tentatively, D is TRBD1 (6 bases). This CDR3 contains 18 residues. CDR1 and CDR2 from the germline V gene are WNHNN and SYGVQD (reference sequence). V lost 7 bases and J lost 0, with 22 bases in between. CDR3 region: CASIPPTRQAPSGNTIYF. CDR3 nucleotide sequence: TGCGCCAGCATCCCTCCTACCCGACAGGCACCCTCTGGAAACACCATATATTTT.

This clone was counted only a few times. The chain couples TRBV10-3 to TRBJ1-5; TRBD1 agrees at 12 bases. Germline V gene sequence: CDR1 ENHRY, CDR2 SYGVKD. The ends lost 3 bases at V and 6 bases at J; junction bases unmatched: 6. The CDR3 contains 16 residues. CDR3 sequence reads: CAISDPGQGAGQPQHF. CDR3 coding DNA: TGTGCCATCAGTGACCCGGGACAGGGGGCCGGTCAGCCCCAGCATTTT.

The chain recombines TRBV18 with TRBJ2-6, with D hard to call. Trimming removed 2 bases at V and 0 bases at J, with 11 bases between. CDR3 length: 17 residues. The germline V gene has CDR1 KGHSH and CDR2 LQKENI. CDR3 nucleotides: TGTGCCAGCTCACCAGTTCTCCTCGTCTCTGGGGCCAACGTCCTGACTTTC. This codes for CASSPVLLVSGANVLTF. The full variable domain, rest sourced from reference TRBV18 and TRBJ2-6, is NAGVMQNPRHLVRRRGQEARLRCSPMKGHSHVYWYRQLPEEGLKFMVYLQKENIIDESGMPKERFSAEFPKEGPSILRIQQVVRGDSAAYFCASSPVLLVSGANVLTFGAGSRLTVL.

This clone counts as large. The V and J genes are TRBV28 and TRBJ2-7; perhaps TRBD1 as D (6 bases). Germline CDR1 reads MDHEN; CDR2 reads SYDVKM. The CDR3 is made up of 16 amino acids. The germline V and J ends were trimmed by 4 bases and 4 bases, with 20 bases remaining between them. Here the CDR3 reads CASSYQLLDRSYEQYF. CDR3 in DNA: TGTGCCAGCAGTTACCAACTCTTGGACAGATCATACGAGCAGTACTTC. The whole variable domain, remainder taken from reference TRBV28 and TRBJ2-7, is DVKVTQSSRYLVKRTGEKVFLECVQDMDHENMFWYRQDPGLGLRLIYFSYDVKMKEKGDIPEGYSVSREKKERFSLILESASTNQTSMYLCASSYQLLDRSYEQYFGPGTRLTVT.

Comment on this clone: This likely traces to a read error, being one base from a far larger clone. The CDR3, as DNA: TGTGCCGGCAGGGCCGGACGGTTATCGGATCAGCCCCAGCATTTT. Protein product: CAGRAGRLSDQPQHF. The V call is TRBV2, the J call TRBJ1-5, with D maybe TRBD1 (5 bases). In germline, CDR1 is SNHLY, CDR2 FYNNEI. This CDR3 is 15 amino acids long.

The chain is built from TRBV28 and TRBJ2-5; 12 bases are shared with TRBD2. The DNA matches TRBJ2-7 better at its end, which makes the J call doubtful. The CDR3 has 17 residues. Germline lookup yields CDR1 MDHEN and CDR2 SYDVKM. DNA for the CDR3: TGTGCCAGCAGTTTATGGGACCTAGCGGGAGGGCCCTACGAGCAGTACTTC. Translating it yields CASSLWDLAGGPYEQYF.

For this clone: It differs at one base from a far larger clone, so likely a read error. The chain carries TRBV29-1 and TRBJ2-1; D is uncertain. This CDR3 is built from 13 residues. Germline values: CDR1 SQVTM, CDR2 ANQGSEA. V was trimmed by 2 bases and J by 8 bases, leaving 13 bases between them. CDR3 loop: CSVEYPTGYEQFF. CDR3 DNA sequence: TGCAGCGTTGAATATCCCACGGGCTATGAGCAGTTCTTC.

In this sample, this clone turned up a few times. This chain uses TRBV11-2 with TRBJ2-1; the match to TRBD2 covers 7 bases. The length of the CDR3 is 14 residues. Germline trimming cut 3 bases from V and 7 bases from J; bases unmatched to any gene: 6. In germline, CDR1 is SGHAT, CDR2 FQNNGV. The CDR3 DNA follows: TGTGCCAGCAGCTTGGTAGCGGGTGAAAATGAGCAGTTCTTC. It encodes CASSLVAGENEQFF.

As for this clone: Given a much more abundant clone one base away, this may be a read error. The CDR3 here is CASAPPTDFDRGRITDTQYF. In DNA, the CDR3 is TGTGCCAGCGCACCACCCACGGACTTCGACAGGGGGCGAATCACAGATACGCAGTATTTT. This chain uses TRBV18 with TRBJ2-3; 10 bases match TRBD1. The V gene's germline CDR1 is KGHSH and CDR2 LQKENI. The CDR3 has 20 amino acids.

By sample fraction, this clone is medium-sized. J is TRBJ1-2 and V is TRBV11-2; weak D call: TRBD1 (5 bases). Per the germline V gene, CDR1 is SGHAT and CDR2 is FQNNGV. Trimming stripped 5 bases from V and 0 bases from J, with 13 bases between. This CDR3 comprises 15 residues. CDR3 nucleotide sequence: TGTGCCAGCAGCCCCCCGGGGGGACCTAACTATGGCTACACCTTC. Residues: CASSPPGGPNYGYTF.